The rows below give T cell receptor beta chains drawn from one sample of a study of cytomegalovirus exposure and HLA in healthy donors. Sequencing used immunoSEQ multiplex PCR; TCRdb keeps in-frame clones, though not all of them. Among some 150,000 clones, roughly 85% were seen once, and the ten largest hold less than 2%. The sequenced sample was PBMCs. The receptors here all came from a middle-aged man in good health and CMV-seronegative. Each CDR3 is given with its conserved first and last residue. A D gene is named only where the DNA matches it firmly. Where a row states a size, it is once, few, many or the class of an expanded clone; other rows omit it.

d_gene: TRBD1
v_gene: TRBV5-1
j_gene: TRBJ1-5
abundance: .
CDR3nt: TGCGCCAGACAAAGGCAGGGGGCGGGACAGCCCCAGCATTTT
CDR3aa: CARQRQGAGQPQHF

d_gene: .
v_gene: TRBV6-1
j_gene: TRBJ1-1
abundance: .
CDR3nt: TGTGCCAGCAGATCCGGGACAACCAACACTGAAGCTTTCTTT
CDR3aa: CASRSGTTNTEAFF

d_gene: TRBD2
v_gene: TRBV19
j_gene: TRBJ2-4
abundance: .
CDR3nt: TGTGCCAGTAGGCTAGCGGGAGGCAAAAACATTCAGTACTTC
CDR3aa: CASRLAGGKNIQYF

d_gene: TRBD1
v_gene: TRBV10-3
j_gene: TRBJ2-7
abundance: .
CDR3nt: TGTGCCATCAGTGGACAGGGGGCCTACGAGCAGTACTTC
CDR3aa: CAISGQGAYEQYF

d_gene: .
v_gene: TRBV28
j_gene: TRBJ1-5
abundance: .
CDR3nt: TGTGCCAGCAGCCTCGGGGGGAGTCAGCCCCAGCATTTT
CDR3aa: CASSLGGSQPQHF

d_gene: .
v_gene: TRBV5-5
j_gene: TRBJ1-3
abundance: .
CDR3nt: TGTGCCAGCAGCTTGTTAGCGGGGTATTACTCTGGAAACACCATATATTTT
CDR3aa: CASSLLAGYYSGNTIYF

d_gene: TRBD2
v_gene: TRBV25-1
j_gene: TRBJ2-3
abundance: .
CDR3nt: TGTGCCAGCAGTGAAGCGGCTGAGCGGGGCGCTAGCACAGATACGCAGTATTTT
CDR3aa: CASSEAAERGASTDTQYF

d_gene: .
v_gene: TRBV30
j_gene: TRBJ1-1
abundance: .
CDR3nt: TGTGCCTGGAGGGACCGGGGAGGGACTAACACTGAAGCTTTCTTT
CDR3aa: CAWRDRGGTNTEAFF

d_gene: TRBD2
v_gene: TRBV5-1
j_gene: TRBJ2-1
abundance: .
CDR3nt: TGCGCCAGCAGCTTGGCCGGGCGGGAGGGCTTTATAGGTAATGAGCAGTTCTTC
CDR3aa: CASSLAGREGFIGNEQFF

d_gene: TRBD2
v_gene: TRBV11-2
j_gene: TRBJ2-1
abundance: .
CDR3nt: TGTGCCAGCAGCTTAGAATGGACTAGCGGGCGTCACTCCTACAATGAGCAGTTCTTC
CDR3aa: CASSLEWTSGRHSYNEQFF

d_gene: .
v_gene: TRBV7-6
j_gene: TRBJ1-1
abundance: once
CDR3nt: TGTGCCAGCAGCTTGATAGAGGGCGGTGGCACTGAAGCTTTCTTT
CDR3aa: CASSLIEGGGTEAFF

d_gene: .
v_gene: TRBV7-9
j_gene: TRBJ1-1
abundance: .
CDR3nt: TGTTCCAGCAGCCCCTCTGTTGAAGCTTTCTTT
CDR3aa: CSSSPSVEAFF

d_gene: TRBD2
v_gene: TRBV4-3
j_gene: TRBJ2-1
abundance: .
CDR3nt: TGCGCCAGCAGTTCGGGACTAGCGGGATTCAATGAGCAGTTCTTC
CDR3aa: CASSSGLAGFNEQFF

d_gene: TRBD2
v_gene: TRBV7-3
j_gene: TRBJ2-5
abundance: once
CDR3nt: TGTGCCAGCAGCTTGCGGGGGGGCATGGAGACCCAGTACTTC
CDR3aa: CASSLRGGMETQYF

d_gene: TRBD1
v_gene: TRBV28
j_gene: TRBJ2-7
abundance: few
CDR3nt: TGTGCCAGCAGTTCCCCCCGGGACAGTGCTTCCTACGAGCAGTACTTC
CDR3aa: CASSSPRDSASYEQYF

d_gene: .
v_gene: TRBV4-1
j_gene: TRBJ2-7
abundance: .
CDR3nt: TGCGCCAGCAGCTTGGGGGGGCTGTCTGAGGCCGAGCAGTACTTC
CDR3aa: CASSLGGLSEAEQYF

d_gene: .
v_gene: TRBV20-1
j_gene: TRBJ1-1
abundance: .
CDR3nt: TGCAGTGCTAGAACAGACACTGAAGCTTTCTTT
CDR3aa: CSARTDTEAFF

d_gene: .
v_gene: TRBV4-3
j_gene: TRBJ2-2
abundance: .
CDR3nt: TGCGCCAGCAGCCAAGAACAGGGCATCAACACCGGGGAGCTGTTTTTT
CDR3aa: CASSQEQGINTGELFF

d_gene: TRBD1
v_gene: TRBV7-9
j_gene: TRBJ2-7
abundance: .
CDR3nt: TGTGCCAGCAGCAATAGGGACAGGCCCTACGAGCAGTACTTC
CDR3aa: CASSNRDRPYEQYF

d_gene: .
v_gene: TRBV4-3
j_gene: TRBJ2-1
abundance: .
CDR3nt: TGCGCCAGCAGCCAAACCCGCCTTTTAGAAAATGAGCAGTTCTTC
CDR3aa: CASSQTRLLENEQFF

d_gene: TRBD1
v_gene: TRBV4-1
j_gene: TRBJ2-5
abundance: .
CDR3nt: TGCGCCAGCAGCCAAGAGGACAGGGCCGGGGAGACCCAGTACTTC
CDR3aa: CASSQEDRAGETQYF

d_gene: TRBD2
v_gene: TRBV9
j_gene: TRBJ2-2
abundance: .
CDR3nt: TGTGCCAGCAGCGTAGACCTAGCGGGGGGTCACCGGGAGCTGTTTTTT
CDR3aa: CASSVDLAGGHRELFF

d_gene: .
v_gene: TRBV2
j_gene: TRBJ1-5
abundance: .
CDR3nt: TGTGCCGGCAGTGAAGGAGATCAGCCCCAGCATTTT
CDR3aa: CAGSEGDQPQHF

d_gene: .
v_gene: TRBV7-2
j_gene: TRBJ2-7
abundance: .
CDR3nt: TGTGCCAGCCGGACAGAGTACGAGCAGTACTTC
CDR3aa: CASRTEYEQYF

d_gene: TRBD2
v_gene: TRBV19
j_gene: TRBJ2-3
abundance: .
CDR3nt: TGCGAGGGGCGGGGGGGCACAGATACGCAGTATTTT
CDR3aa: CEGRGGTDTQYF

d_gene: .
v_gene: TRBV18
j_gene: TRBJ2-7
abundance: .
CDR3nt: TGTGCCAGCTCACCAGCGGGTCATTCCTACGAGCAGTACTTC
CDR3aa: CASSPAGHSYEQYF

d_gene: TRBD2
v_gene: TRBV7-6
j_gene: TRBJ2-1
abundance: .
CDR3nt: TGTGCCAGCAGCCCTCACGCGGGAGGCCACAATGAGCAGTTCTTC
CDR3aa: CASSPHAGGHNEQFF

d_gene: TRBD1
v_gene: TRBV19
j_gene: TRBJ2-1
abundance: once
CDR3nt: TGTGCCAGTAGTGTGCGTAGGACAGGGGACAATGAGCAGTTCTTC
CDR3aa: CASSVRRTGDNEQFF

d_gene: .
v_gene: TRBV10-3
j_gene: TRBJ2-7
abundance: .
CDR3nt: TGTGCCATCAGTGAGGCCGGGGACGAGCAGTACTTC
CDR3aa: CAISEAGDEQYF

d_gene: TRBD2
v_gene: TRBV30
j_gene: TRBJ2-3
abundance: .
CDR3nt: TGTGCCTGGAGTAAGGGAAGCGGGGATGCAGATACGCAGTATTTT
CDR3aa: CAWSKGSGDADTQYF

d_gene: TRBD1
v_gene: TRBV14
j_gene: TRBJ2-7
abundance: .
CDR3nt: TGTGCCAGCAGCAGAGACAGGGCGTCCTACGAGCAGTACTTC
CDR3aa: CASSRDRASYEQYF

d_gene: TRBD1
v_gene: TRBV29-1
j_gene: TRBJ1-2
abundance: .
CDR3nt: TGCAGCGCTACATCTACAGGGGATGGCTACACCTTC
CDR3aa: CSATSTGDGYTF

d_gene: TRBD1
v_gene: TRBV6-1
j_gene: TRBJ1-1
abundance: .
CDR3nt: TGTGCCAGCAGTGAAGACAGGGGTCATCCTGAAGCTTTCTTT
CDR3aa: CASSEDRGHPEAFF

d_gene: TRBD1
v_gene: TRBV28
j_gene: TRBJ1-5
abundance: .
CDR3nt: TGTGCCAGCGCTACAGGGGACAGGCAGCCCCAGCATTTT
CDR3aa: CASATGDRQPQHF

d_gene: .
v_gene: TRBV6-5
j_gene: TRBJ2-5
abundance: few
CDR3nt: TGTGCCAGTAACCGAGGCAGGGAAGATCCCCAGTACTTC
CDR3aa: CASNRGREDPQYF

d_gene: TRBD1
v_gene: TRBV2
j_gene: TRBJ1-2
abundance: .
CDR3nt: TGTGCCAGCATGGGGACAGCGCGTTCTAACTATGGCTACACCTTC
CDR3aa: CASMGTARSNYGYTF

d_gene: .
v_gene: TRBV4-1
j_gene: TRBJ2-7
abundance: .
CDR3nt: TGCGCCAGCAGTCGAGAAGGGGGAGCCGACTCCTACGAGCAGTACTTC
CDR3aa: CASSREGGADSYEQYF

d_gene: .
v_gene: TRBV5-1
j_gene: TRBJ2-1
abundance: .
CDR3nt: TGCGCCAGCAGCTTGGACCTCACAGCCTCCTACAATGAGCAGTTCTTC
CDR3aa: CASSLDLTASYNEQFF

d_gene: .
v_gene: TRBV9
j_gene: TRBJ1-6
abundance: .
CDR3nt: TGTGCCAGCAGCCCCGGGAGGAGCTCCTATAATTCACCCCTCCACTTT
CDR3aa: CASSPGRSSYNSPLHF

d_gene: TRBD1
v_gene: TRBV27
j_gene: TRBJ1-6
abundance: few
CDR3nt: TGTGCCAGCAGTTTACGGGGACAGATCTCCTATAATTCACCCCTCCACTTT
CDR3aa: CASSLRGQISYNSPLHF